This TCR beta chain was observed in a study of graft-versus-host responses after intestinal transplantation. Study-wide background: All recipients got anti-thymocyte globulin induction, then tacrolimus and steroids for roughly three years.

This clone was detected once. Antigen: not known. This CDR3 region has 16 residues. Trimming removed 1 base at V and 1 base at J, with 12 bases between. CDR1 SGHRS and CDR2 YFSETQ come from the germline V gene. Generated by immunoSEQ multiplex PCR, the TCRdb table keeps only in-frame clones and is missing some. The sample has 99,000 or so clones; around 88% are singletons. Points from the study as a whole: Circulating GvH clones peaking coincided with falling HvG clones soon after transplant. Analysis identified GvH clones in recipient marrow, with some appearing first in ileum or blood.

The clonotype originates from a human patient who received an intestinal transplant, so some T cells may come from the graft donor. This chain connects TRBV5-1 to TRBJ2-1, with D hard to call. The material sequenced was PBMCs, taken 255 days after intestinal transplant. The CDR3 reads CASSLKAEPSYNEQFF. CDR3 nucleotide sequence: TGCGCCAGCAGCTTGAAGGCAGAGCCTTCCTACAATGAGCAGTTCTTC.